This note documents a single TCR beta chain sequence. TCRdb's copy holds only in-frame clones and misses some; the assay was immunoSEQ multiplex PCR. Of 110,000 or so clones listed, 80% to 95% are singletons. After removal of 10 bases from V and 0 bases from J, the junction contained 7 bases not matched to a gene. The germline V gene encodes CDR1 LNHDA and CDR2 SQIVND (reference sequence). The CDR3 is made up of 15 amino acids. This entry comes from a study of T cell changes during pregnancy in multiple sclerosis. The input for sequencing was peripheral blood, taken before pregnancy. The receptor's source is a female donor with multiple sclerosis, enrolled in a pregnancy study. The chain combines TRBV19 with TRBJ2-2; the match to TRBD2 covers 8 bases. CDR3 in amino acids: CATCLAGTNTGELFF. The CDR3 region has the DNA TGTGCCACCTGCTTAGCGGGAACGAACACCGGGGAGCTGTTTTTT.